This is a list of T cell receptor beta chains from one sample in a study of blood T cell repertoires in COVID-19. Profiled with immunoSEQ multiplex PCR; TCRdb holds only in-frame clones, not every one. The table includes 110,000 to 150,000 clones, 86% detected once. Sample: PBMCs or T cells enriched from blood (not recorded which). The receptors derive from a man between 50 and 59 years old who had recovered from COVID-19. The CDR3 runs from the conserved cysteine through the conserved F or W. The order of the fields is D gene, V gene, J gene, clone size, CDR3 protein, CDR3 DNA. The D gene is left open where the match is weak. Rows may omit the clone size; those that give it use once, few, many or a size class.

D: -; V: TRBV12-3/TRBV12-4; J: TRBJ1-2; size: -; CDR3: CASSLDTNYGYTF; DNA: TGTGCCAGCAGTTTAGACACTAACTATGGCTACACCTTC
D: -; V: TRBV27; J: TRBJ2-3; size: -; CDR3: CASRLRGVADTQYF; DNA: TGTGCCAGCAGGCTTCGGGGAGTCGCAGATACGCAGTATTTT
D: TRBD2; V: TRBV5-4; J: TRBJ2-3; size: -; CDR3: CASSLSGRLTDTQYF; DNA: TGTGCCAGCAGCCTCAGCGGGAGGCTCACAGATACGCAGTATTTT
D: -; V: TRBV14; J: TRBJ2-7; size: -; CDR3: CASSQPGFAREQYF; DNA: TGTGCCAGCAGCCAGCCGGGGTTCGCGCGGGAGCAGTACTTC
D: TRBD1; V: TRBV5-4; J: TRBJ2-1; size: -; CDR3: CASSSMDRTSYNEQFF; DNA: TGTGCCAGCAGCTCGATGGACAGGACCTCCTACAATGAGCAGTTCTTC
D: TRBD2; V: TRBV5-6; J: TRBJ2-3; size: -; CDR3: CASSLSGGATDTQYF; DNA: TGTGCCAGCAGCCTCAGCGGGGGGGCAACAGATACGCAGTATTTT
D: -; V: TRBV29-1; J: TRBJ2-3; size: -; CDR3: CSVGRDWGADTQYF; DNA: TGCAGCGTTGGGCGGGATTGGGGAGCAGATACGCAGTATTTT
D: TRBD1; V: TRBV18; J: TRBJ1-2; size: -; CDR3: CASSTGDGYTF; DNA: TGTGCCAGCTCGACAGGGGACGGCTACACCTTC
D: -; V: TRBV5-1; J: TRBJ2-1; size: -; CDR3: CASKQMSSYNEQFF; DNA: TGCGCCAGCAAACAGATGAGCTCCTACAATGAGCAGTTCTTC
D: TRBD2; V: TRBV28; J: TRBJ2-2; size: -; CDR3: CASISYLAGGGELFF; DNA: TGTGCCAGCATCTCGTACCTAGCGGGAGGCGGGGAGCTGTTTTTT
D: -; V: TRBV5-1; J: TRBJ1-4; size: -; CDR3: CASSRGKGFNEKLFF; DNA: TGCGCCAGCAGCAGGGGGAAGGGGTTTAATGAAAAACTGTTTTTT
D: -; V: TRBV28; J: TRBJ1-4; size: -; CDR3: CASSSRVEGEKLFF; DNA: TGTGCCAGCAGTTCCCGGGTAGAAGGAGAAAAACTGTTTTTT
D: TRBD2; V: TRBV7-2; J: TRBJ2-1; size: -; CDR3: CASSFPGLAGGNEQFF; DNA: TGTGCCAGCAGCTTTCCGGGACTAGCGGGAGGCAATGAGCAGTTCTTC
D: -; V: TRBV27; J: TRBJ1-2; size: -; CDR3: CASKLRTETLGYTF; DNA: TGTGCCAGCAAGCTCCGGACAGAGACTCTGGGCTACACCTTC
D: -; V: TRBV24-1; J: TRBJ2-5; size: -; CDR3: CATSESTYSAGKLQETQYF; DNA: TGTGCCACCAGTGAGTCTACCTACTCCGCCGGAAAACTACAAGAGACCCAGTACTTC
D: -; V: TRBV5-1; J: TRBJ2-7; size: few; CDR3: CASSQQGISYEQYF; DNA: TGCGCCAGCAGCCAGCAGGGGATCTCCTACGAGCAGTACTTC
D: TRBD1; V: TRBV27; J: TRBJ1-2; size: -; CDR3: CASSPRRDSLYPYYGYTF; DNA: TGTGCCAGCAGTCCTCGCCGGGACAGCCTTTATCCTTACTATGGCTACACCTTC
D: -; V: TRBV5-5; J: TRBJ2-7; size: -; CDR3: CASSYPGGYEQYF; DNA: TGTGCCAGCAGCTACCCCGGGGGATACGAGCAGTACTTC
D: -; V: TRBV19; J: TRBJ1-2; size: -; CDR3: CASSIEDGGIFGYTF; DNA: TGTGCCAGTAGTATAGAGGACGGGGGAATCTTCGGCTACACCTTC
D: -; V: TRBV7-9; J: TRBJ1-2; size: -; CDR3: CASSFSGLAYGYTF; DNA: TGTGCCAGCAGCTTCTCAGGGCTCGCATATGGCTACACCTTC
D: -; V: TRBV9; J: TRBJ2-5; size: -; CDR3: CASSVGSAGNQETQYF; DNA: TGTGCCAGCAGCGTAGGTTCCGCGGGGAACCAAGAGACCCAGTACTTC
D: TRBD1; V: TRBV7-2; J: TRBJ1-2; size: -; CDR3: CASSTRDRGFRPTF; DNA: TGTGCCAGCAGCACCCGGGACAGGGGTTTTAGGCCCACCTTC
D: -; V: TRBV28; J: TRBJ1-2; size: -; CDR3: CASTRGGLVYGYTF; DNA: TGTGCCAGCACTCGAGGGGGTTTGGTCTATGGCTACACCTTC
D: TRBD1; V: TRBV25-1; J: TRBJ1-4; size: -; CDR3: CASSEVGTGANEKLFF; DNA: TGTGCCAGCAGTGAGGTTGGGACAGGGGCTAATGAAAAACTGTTTTTT
D: -; V: TRBV6-1; J: TRBJ2-7; size: -; CDR3: CASSDHGTGVSYEQYF; DNA: TGTGCCAGCAGTGATCACGGGACGGGAGTGTCCTACGAGCAGTACTTC
D: -; V: TRBV6-5; J: TRBJ1-2; size: -; CDR3: CASSYSSGVKSNTF; DNA: TGTGCCAGCAGTTACTCATCAGGGGTGAAGTCTAACACCTTC
D: -; V: TRBV6-5; J: TRBJ2-7; size: -; CDR3: CASSRDNYEQYF; DNA: TGTGCCAGCAGCCGGGACAACTACGAGCAGTACTTC
D: -; V: TRBV28; J: TRBJ2-7; size: -; CDR3: CASSLSGLEQYF; DNA: TGTGCCAGCAGTTTGTCAGGTCTGGAGCAGTACTTC
D: -; V: TRBV7-9; J: TRBJ1-1; size: -; CDR3: CASSVKQGATEAFF; DNA: TGTGCCAGCAGCGTGAAACAGGGAGCCACTGAAGCTTTCTTT
D: -; V: TRBV24-1; J: TRBJ1-2; size: -; CDR3: CATSDSGTSGDGYTF; DNA: TGTGCCACCAGTGATTCCGGGACCTCGGGGGATGGCTACACCTTC
D: -; V: TRBV18; J: TRBJ1-1; size: -; CDR3: CASSPAAWYTEAFF; DNA: TGTGCCAGCTCACCGGCGGCGTGGTACACTGAAGCTTTCTTT
D: TRBD1; V: TRBV2; J: TRBJ1-5; size: once; CDR3: CASRRGQDQPQHF; DNA: TGTGCCAGCAGGAGGGGACAGGATCAGCCCCAGCATTTT
D: -; V: TRBV11-2; J: TRBJ2-1; size: few; CDR3: CASSLSLRDEQFF; DNA: TGTGCCAGCAGCTTAAGTCTACGCGATGAGCAGTTCTTC
D: -; V: TRBV6-5; J: TRBJ1-4; size: -; CDR3: CASSYLGRSNEKLFF; DNA: TGTGCCAGCAGTTACTTAGGGAGATCTAATGAAAAACTGTTTTTT
D: TRBD2; V: TRBV28; J: TRBJ2-7; size: -; CDR3: CASLGGRAYEQYF; DNA: TGTGCCAGTCTCGGGGGGAGGGCCTACGAGCAGTACTTC
D: -; V: TRBV9; J: TRBJ1-2; size: -; CDR3: CASSVGGGGVSYGYTF; DNA: TGTGCCAGCAGCGTAGGCGGTGGAGGGGTTAGCTATGGCTACACCTTC
D: TRBD2; V: TRBV19; J: TRBJ2-3; size: -; CDR3: CASSTSGSGTDTQYF; DNA: TGTGCCAGTAGTACAAGCGGGAGTGGCACAGATACGCAGTATTTT
D: -; V: TRBV6-1; J: TRBJ1-1; size: -; CDR3: CASSERRVGTNTEAFF; DNA: TGTGCCAGCAGTGAGAGGCGGGTGGGAACGAACACTGAAGCTTTCTTT
D: -; V: TRBV12-3/TRBV12-4; J: TRBJ1-1; size: -; CDR3: CASSRTPNTEAFF; DNA: TGTGCCAGCAGTAGGACACCGAACACTGAAGCTTTCTTT
D: TRBD1; V: TRBV11-2; J: TRBJ2-1; size: -; CDR3: CASRYRQGSSYNEQFF; DNA: TGTGCCAGCAGATACAGACAGGGTAGCTCCTACAATGAGCAGTTCTTC
D: -; V: TRBV24-1; J: TRBJ1-2; size: -; CDR3: CATPLPGCGYTF; DNA: TGTGCCACTCCCCTCCCCGGTTGTGGCTACACCTTC
D: TRBD2; V: TRBV27; J: TRBJ2-7; size: -; CDR3: CASSSRIAGSTYEQYF; DNA: TGTGCCAGCAGTTCCCGCATAGCGGGAAGTACCTACGAGCAGTACTTC
D: TRBD2; V: TRBV6-1; J: TRBJ2-1; size: -; CDR3: CASSDPAGGLDEQFF; DNA: TGTGCCAGCAGTGATCCAGCGGGAGGTCTCGATGAGCAGTTCTTC
D: TRBD2; V: TRBV15; J: TRBJ2-7; size: -; CDR3: CATSRDLGGGDEQYF; DNA: TGTGCCACCAGCAGAGATCTGGGGGGAGGGGACGAGCAGTACTTC
D: -; V: TRBV15; J: TRBJ2-5; size: few; CDR3: CATSNPGTQYF; DNA: TGTGCCACCAGCAACCCCGGGACCCAGTACTTC
D: TRBD1; V: TRBV30; J: TRBJ1-4; size: -; CDR3: CAWSVAGGREKLFF; DNA: TGTGCCTGGAGTGTTGCAGGGGGCCGTGAAAAACTGTTTTTT
D: TRBD2; V: TRBV7-3; J: TRBJ2-3; size: -; CDR3: CASSLTSGGPDTQYF; DNA: TGTGCCAGCAGCTTGACTAGCGGGGGCCCAGATACGCAGTATTTT
D: TRBD1; V: TRBV7-2; J: TRBJ1-3; size: -; CDR3: CASSLGRTGTGNTIYF; DNA: TGTGCCAGCAGCTTAGGTCGGACAGGGACTGGAAACACCATATATTTT
D: -; V: TRBV3-1/TRBV3-2; J: TRBJ1-2; size: -; CDR3: CASSHPREGHTF; DNA: TGTGCCAGCAGCCATCCCAGGGAGGGGCACACCTTC
D: -; V: TRBV2; J: TRBJ1-5; size: -; CDR3: CASNREGNQPQHF; DNA: TGTGCCAGCAACAGGGAAGGCAATCAGCCCCAGCATTTT
D: TRBD1; V: TRBV3-1/TRBV3-2; J: TRBJ1-6; size: -; CDR3: CASSQADRARSPLHF; DNA: TGTGCCAGCAGCCAAGCTGACAGGGCCCGATCACCCCTCCACTTT
D: -; V: TRBV28; J: TRBJ2-7; size: -; CDR3: CASLPAQQGYEQYF; DNA: TGTGCCAGCCTCCCCGCCCAACAGGGTTACGAGCAGTACTTC
D: -; V: TRBV12-3/TRBV12-4; J: TRBJ1-2; size: once; CDR3: CASSLTVNGYTF; DNA: TGTGCCAGCAGTCTAACAGTAAATGGCTACACCTTC
D: -; V: TRBV6-6; J: TRBJ1-6; size: -; CDR3: CASTRASVSPLHF; DNA: TGTGCCAGCACCAGGGCGTCGGTTTCACCCCTCCACTTT
D: -; V: TRBV27; J: TRBJ2-7; size: once; CDR3: CASSTYRGGREQYF; DNA: TGTGCCAGCAGTACATACAGGGGAGGACGCGAGCAGTACTTC